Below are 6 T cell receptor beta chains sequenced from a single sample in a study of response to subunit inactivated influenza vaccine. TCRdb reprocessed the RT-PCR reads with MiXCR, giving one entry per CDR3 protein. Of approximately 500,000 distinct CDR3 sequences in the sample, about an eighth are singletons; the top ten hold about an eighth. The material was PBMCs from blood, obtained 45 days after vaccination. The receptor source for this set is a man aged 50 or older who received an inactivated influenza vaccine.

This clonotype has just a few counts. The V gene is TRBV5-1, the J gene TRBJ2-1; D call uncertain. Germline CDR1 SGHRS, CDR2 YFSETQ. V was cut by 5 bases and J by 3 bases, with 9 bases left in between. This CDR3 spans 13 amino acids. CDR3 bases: TGCGCCAGCAGGACTGTGAACTACAATGAGCAGTTCTTC. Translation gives CASRTVNYNEQFF.

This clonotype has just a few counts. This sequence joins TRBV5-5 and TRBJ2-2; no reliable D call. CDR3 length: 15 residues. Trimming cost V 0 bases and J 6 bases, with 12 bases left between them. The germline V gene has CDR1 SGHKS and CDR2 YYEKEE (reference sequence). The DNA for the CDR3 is TGTGCCAGCAGCTTGGGGACGGCTCTAGCCGGGGAGCTGTTTTTT. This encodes CASSLGTALAGELFF.

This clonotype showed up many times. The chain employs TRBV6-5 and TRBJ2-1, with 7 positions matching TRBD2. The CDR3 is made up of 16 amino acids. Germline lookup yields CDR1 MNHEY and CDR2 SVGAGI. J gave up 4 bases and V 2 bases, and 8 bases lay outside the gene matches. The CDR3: CASSYGSSGKYNEQFF. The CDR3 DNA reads TGTGCCAGCAGTTACGGGTCTAGCGGAAAATACAATGAGCAGTTCTTC.

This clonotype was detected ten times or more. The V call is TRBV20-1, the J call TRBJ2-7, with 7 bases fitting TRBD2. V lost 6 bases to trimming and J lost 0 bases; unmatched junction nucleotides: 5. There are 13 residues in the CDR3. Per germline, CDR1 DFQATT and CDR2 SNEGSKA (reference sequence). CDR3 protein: CSAGDYHSYEQYF. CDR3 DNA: TGCAGTGCGGGGGACTACCACTCCTACGAGCAGTACTTC.

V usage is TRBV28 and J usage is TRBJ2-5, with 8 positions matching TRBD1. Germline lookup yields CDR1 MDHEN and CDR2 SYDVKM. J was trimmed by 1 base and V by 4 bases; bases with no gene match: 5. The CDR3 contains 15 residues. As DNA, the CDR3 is TGTGCCAGCAGTTCTCGGGACAGGATCCAAGAGACCCAGTACTTC. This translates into CASSSRDRIQETQYF. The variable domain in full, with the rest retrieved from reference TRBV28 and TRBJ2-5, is DVKVTQSSRYLVKRTGEKVFLECVQDMDHENMFWYRQDPGLGLRLIYFSYDVKMKEKGDIPEGYSVSREKKERFSLILESASTNQTSMYLCASSSRDRIQETQYFGPGTRLLVL.

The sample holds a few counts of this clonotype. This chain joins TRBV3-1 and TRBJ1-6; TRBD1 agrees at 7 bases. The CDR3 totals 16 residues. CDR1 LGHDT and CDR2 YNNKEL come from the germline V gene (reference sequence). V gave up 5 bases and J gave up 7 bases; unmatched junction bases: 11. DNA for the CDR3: TGTGCCAGCAGCTTTGGATCAGGGGGGAGGAATTCACCCCTCCACTTT. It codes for CASSFGSGGRNSPLHF.